This T cell receptor beta chain derives from a study of blood T cells in healthy people across ages. Study results and caveats: Among long-lived donors, naive CD4+ cells were more numerous and diversity higher than in aged donors.

The V gene's germline CDR1 is DFQATT and CDR2 SNEGSKA (reference sequence). The CDR3 loop spans 15 amino acids. Trimming took 0 bases from V and 8 from J, leaving 17 bases between them. It was with a sample-barcoded 5' primer and a J-beta primer mix that a second PCR of about 7 to 12 cycles was run. Template switching added a 12-random-nucleotide identifier to every cDNA molecule. TCRdb recomputed calls from the 5' RACE reads with MiXCR, one row per CDR3 protein. The sample has fewer than 950,000 distinct CDR3 sequences, approximately 53% seen once. The sample holds a few counts of this clonotype. Antigen specificity is unknown.

The sequencing input was blood. The clonotype comes from a man aged 80 or over in good health. This chain connects TRBV20-1 to TRBJ2-4, with D tentatively TRBD2 (5 bases). CDR3 bases: TGCAGTGCTAGAGATTTAGGAGGCCAGAGACACATTCAGTACTTC. Amino acids: CSARDLGGQRHIQYF.